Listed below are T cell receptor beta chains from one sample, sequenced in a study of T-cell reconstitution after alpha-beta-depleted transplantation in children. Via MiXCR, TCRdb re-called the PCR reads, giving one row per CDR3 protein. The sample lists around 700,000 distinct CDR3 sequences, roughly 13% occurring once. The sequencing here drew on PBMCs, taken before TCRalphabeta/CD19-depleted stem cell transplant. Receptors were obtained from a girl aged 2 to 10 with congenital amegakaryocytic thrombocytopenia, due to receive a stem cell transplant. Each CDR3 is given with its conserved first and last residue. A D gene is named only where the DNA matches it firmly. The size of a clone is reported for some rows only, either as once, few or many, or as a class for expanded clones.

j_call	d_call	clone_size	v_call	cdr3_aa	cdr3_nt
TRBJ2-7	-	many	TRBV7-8	CATQDYYEQYF	TGTGCCACACAAGACTACTACGAGCAGTACTTC
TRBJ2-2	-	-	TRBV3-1	CATCPWGRGPNTGELFF	TGTGCCACCTGCCCCTGGGGCAGGGGCCCGAACACCGGGGAGCTGTTTTTT
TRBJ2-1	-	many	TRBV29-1	CSVQTDKYEQFF	TGCAGCGTTCAGACGGACAAGTATGAGCAGTTCTTC
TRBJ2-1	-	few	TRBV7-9	CASSLRVGPTAGEQFF	TGTGCCAGCAGCTTAAGGGTCGGACCTACTGCGGGTGAGCAGTTCTTC
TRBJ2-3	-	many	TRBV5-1	CASSLVGVTDTQYF	TGCGCCAGCAGCTTGGTGGGGGTCACAGATACGCAGTATTTT
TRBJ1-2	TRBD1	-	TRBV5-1	CASSATGADGYTF	TGCGCCAGCAGCGCGACAGGGGCTGATGGCTACACCTTC
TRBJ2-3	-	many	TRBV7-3	CASSWLAGTDTQYF	TGTGCCAGCAGCTGGCTAGCTGGCACAGATACGCAGTATTTT
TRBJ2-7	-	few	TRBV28	CASRAPGDISYEQYF	TGTGCCAGCAGAGCACCCGGGGACATTTCCTACGAGCAGTACTTC
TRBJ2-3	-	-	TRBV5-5	CASRPGFASTDTQYF	TGTGCCAGCAGACCGGGGTTTGCTAGCACAGATACGCAGTATTTT
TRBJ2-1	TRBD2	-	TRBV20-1	CSARGGGTEQFF	TGCAGTGCTAGGGGGGGGGGTACTGAGCAGTTCTTC
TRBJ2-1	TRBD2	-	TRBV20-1	CSAAGLADIYNEQFF	TGCAGTGCCGCGGGACTAGCGGATATCTACAATGAGCAGTTCTTC
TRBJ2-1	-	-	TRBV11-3	CASSISGTQGYEQFF	TGTGCCAGCAGCATAAGTGGGACCCAGGGCTATGAGCAGTTCTTC
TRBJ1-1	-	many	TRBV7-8	CASSLAWSAQEAFF	TGTGCCAGCAGCTTAGCATGGTCTGCTCAAGAAGCTTTCTTT
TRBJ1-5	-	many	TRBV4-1	CASSQRKVGLGAQPQHF	TGCGCCAGCAGCCAACGGAAGGTGGGACTTGGGGCTCAGCCCCAGCATTTT
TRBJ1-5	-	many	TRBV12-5	CASGLNVWPQHF	TGTGCTAGTGGTTTAAATGTGTGGCCCCAGCATTTT
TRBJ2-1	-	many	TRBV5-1	CASSLRNPRQNEQFF	TGCGCCAGCAGCCTACGAAACCCCAGGCAGAATGAGCAGTTCTTC
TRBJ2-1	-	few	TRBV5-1	CASSLGGGTNYNEQFF	TGCGCCAGCAGCTTAGGGGGCGGGACGAACTACAATGAGCAGTTCTTC
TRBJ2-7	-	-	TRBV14	CASSQSSLEQYF	TGTGCCAGCAGCCAATCGTCTCTCGAGCAGTACTTC